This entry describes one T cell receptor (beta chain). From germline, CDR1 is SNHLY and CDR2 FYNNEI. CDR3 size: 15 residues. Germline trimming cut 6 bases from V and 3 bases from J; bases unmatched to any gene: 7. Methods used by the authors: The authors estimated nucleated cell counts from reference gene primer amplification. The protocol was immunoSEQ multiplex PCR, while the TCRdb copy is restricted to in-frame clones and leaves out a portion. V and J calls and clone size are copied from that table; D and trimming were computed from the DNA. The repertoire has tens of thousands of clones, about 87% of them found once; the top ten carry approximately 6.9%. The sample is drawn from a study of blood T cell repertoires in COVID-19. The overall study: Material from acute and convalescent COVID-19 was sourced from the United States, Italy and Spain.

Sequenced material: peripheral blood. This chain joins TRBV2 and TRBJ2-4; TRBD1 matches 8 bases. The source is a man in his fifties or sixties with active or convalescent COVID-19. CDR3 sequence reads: CASSPGGDVKNIQYF. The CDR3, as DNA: TGTGCCAGCAGCCCAGGGGGCGACGTCAAAAACATTCAGTACTTC.